In this sample, the clone carrying this T cell receptor (beta chain) turned up many times. Its antigen is unidentified. Deletions cut 2 bases from V and 2 bases from J, with 12 bases between. Germline loops: CDR1 MDHEN, CDR2 SYDVKM. The CDR3 spans 15 residues. This entry comes from a study of Graves' ophthalmopathy and Graves' hyperthyroidism. Study results and limitations: Sensitivity reached more than 70% and specificity about 72% when the model predicted ophthalmopathy progression.

RNA transcripts were the template, and TCR beta CDR3 regions were amplified from them. Investigators did first-round RT-PCR with HTBI primers, then second-round multiplex PCR. TCRdb independently ran MiXCR on the multiplex PCR reads; one entry per CDR3 protein. The sample consists of about 390,000 distinct CDR3 sequences, roughly 15% of them appearing once. The rearrangement links TRBV28 to TRBJ1-2; a weak D match, TRBD1 (5 bases). The source is an adult woman with stable Graves' hyperthyroidism. The sequencing sample was made of peripheral blood. The DNA for the CDR3 is TGTGCCAGCAGTTTAGTGGGGCAGCTGAACTATGGCTACACCTTC. Its translation: CASSLVGQLNYGYTF.